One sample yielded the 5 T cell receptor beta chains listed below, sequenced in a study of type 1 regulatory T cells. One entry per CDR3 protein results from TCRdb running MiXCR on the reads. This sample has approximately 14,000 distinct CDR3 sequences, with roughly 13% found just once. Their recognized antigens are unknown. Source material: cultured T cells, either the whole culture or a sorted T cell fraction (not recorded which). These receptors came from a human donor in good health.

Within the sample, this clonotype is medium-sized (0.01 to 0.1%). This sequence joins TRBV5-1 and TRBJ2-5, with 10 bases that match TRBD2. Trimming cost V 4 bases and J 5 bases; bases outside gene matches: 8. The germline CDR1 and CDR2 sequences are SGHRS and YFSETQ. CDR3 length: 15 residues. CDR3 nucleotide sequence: TGCGCCAGCAGCACTAGCGGGGCCCTTGGGGAGACCCAGTACTTC. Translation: CASSTSGALGETQYF.

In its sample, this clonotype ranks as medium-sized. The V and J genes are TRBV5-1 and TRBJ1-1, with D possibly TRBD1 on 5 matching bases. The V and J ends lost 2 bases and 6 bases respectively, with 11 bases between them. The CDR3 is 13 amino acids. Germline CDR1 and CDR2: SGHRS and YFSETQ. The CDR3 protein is CASSFSPTAEAFF. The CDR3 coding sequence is TGCGCCAGCAGCTTTTCCCCGACAGCTGAAGCTTTCTTT.

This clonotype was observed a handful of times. The CDR3 reads CASSSGRYTEAFF. The CDR3 DNA reads TGCGCCAGCAGCTCGGGCCGTTACACTGAAGCTTTCTTT. The gene calls are TRBV5-1 and TRBJ1-1; D unresolved. Per the germline V gene, CDR1 is SGHRS and CDR2 is YFSETQ. This CDR3 region has 13 residues. V was trimmed by 3 bases and J by 3 bases, leaving 9 bases between them.

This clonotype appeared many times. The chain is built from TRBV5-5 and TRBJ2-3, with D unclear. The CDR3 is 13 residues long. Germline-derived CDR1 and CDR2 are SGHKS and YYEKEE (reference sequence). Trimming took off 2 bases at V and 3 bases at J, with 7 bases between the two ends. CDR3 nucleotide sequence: TGTGCCAGCAGCTTCTCCGGGACAGATACGCAGTATTTT. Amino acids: CASSFSGTDTQYF. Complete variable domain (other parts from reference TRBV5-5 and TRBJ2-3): DAGVTQSPTHLIKTRGQQVTLRCSPISGHKSVSWYQQVLGQGPQFIFQYYEKEERGRGNFPDRFSARQFPNYSSELNVNALLLGDSALYLCASSFSGTDTQYFGPGTRLTVL.

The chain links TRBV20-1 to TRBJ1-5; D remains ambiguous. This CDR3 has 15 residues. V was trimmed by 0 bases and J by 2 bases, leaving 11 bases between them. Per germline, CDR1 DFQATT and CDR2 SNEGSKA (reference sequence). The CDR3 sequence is CSAREDNWGNQPQHF. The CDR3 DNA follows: TGCAGTGCTAGAGAAGACAATTGGGGCAATCAGCCCCAGCATTTT.